This T cell receptor (beta chain) was captured in a study of TIL therapy for anti-PD-1-resistant metastatic lung cancer. Study as a whole: Half of patients were current or former smokers.

Regarding time point: pre-treatment sample, taken before nivolumab and TIL therapy. Most excised metastases sampled were pleural nodules or supraclavicular lymph nodes. Tumors were harvested before any PD-1/PD-L1 blockade. The immunoSEQ assay was v3. The protocol was immunoSEQ multiplex PCR, while the TCRdb copy is restricted to in-frame clones and leaves out a portion. This sample has approximately 92,000 clones, with roughly two thirds found just once. V was shortened by 5 bases and J by 3 bases, with 10 bases between the two germline ends. This CDR3 has 13 amino acids. Germline assignment: CDR1 SEHNR and CDR2 FQNEAQ (reference sequence). This clone was seen ten or more times.

This rearrangement joins TRBV7-9 to TRBJ1-1, with a possible D match to TRBD1 (5 bases). The starting material was tumor tissue, obtained at baseline. The clonotype originates from a person aged 25 to 85 with non-small cell lung cancer. Here the CDR3 reads CASSPREYTEAFF. The CDR3 coding sequence is TGTGCCAGCAGCCCCAGGGAGTACACTGAAGCTTTCTTT.